This is a list of T cell receptor beta chains from one sample in a study of cytomegalovirus exposure and HLA in healthy donors. This table comes from immunoSEQ multiplex PCR, and its TCRdb copy is limited to in-frame clones, with some not included. Here the sample spans approximately 65,000 clones, approximately 97% being singletons. The sample comprised PBMCs. Source of these receptors: a man aged 18 to 35 in good health and CMV-seronegative. Each CDR3 is given with its conserved first and last residue. A D gene is named only where the DNA matches it firmly. Where a row states a size, it is once, few, many or the class of an expanded clone; other rows omit it.

J	V	D	size	CDR3	DNA
TRBJ2-7	TRBV21-1	.	.	CASSRKEDRSSYEQYF	TGTGCCAGCAGCCGGAAGGAGGACAGGAGCTCCTACGAGCAGTACTTC
TRBJ2-2	TRBV5-1	TRBD2	.	CASSLSALAGVAGELFF	TGCGCCAGCAGCTTGTCGGCTCTAGCGGGAGTCGCCGGGGAGCTGTTTTTT
TRBJ1-1	TRBV19	TRBD1	.	CASSIPGTANTEAFF	TGTGCCAGTAGTATTCCCGGGACAGCGAACACTGAAGCTTTCTTT
TRBJ1-1	TRBV6-1	TRBD1	.	CASSTRQGTEAFF	TGTGCCAGCAGTACACGACAGGGCACTGAAGCTTTCTTT
TRBJ2-7	TRBV7-6	TRBD2	.	CASSPSGTYEQYF	TGTGCCAGCAGCCCTAGCGGGACCTACGAGCAGTACTTC
TRBJ1-2	TRBV6-1	TRBD1	.	CASSTGTGIYGYTF	TGTGCCAGCAGTACAGGGACAGGTATCTATGGCTACACCTTC
TRBJ1-2	TRBV6-5	.	.	CASSRLQGYGYTF	TGTGCCAGCAGCAGATTACAGGGCTATGGCTACACCTTC
TRBJ2-5	TRBV9	.	.	CASSVSGGETQYF	TGTGCCAGCAGCGTCTCAGGGGGGGAGACCCAGTACTTC
TRBJ1-1	TRBV7-9	.	once	CASSRTRLLRNTEAFF	TGTGCCAGCAGTAGAACCCGACTACTCAGAAACACTGAAGCTTTCTTT
TRBJ2-1	TRBV9	.	.	CASSVRDRSFLDEQFF	TGTGCCAGCAGCGTACGCGATAGATCCTTCCTGGATGAGCAGTTCTTC
TRBJ2-4	TRBV10-2	.	.	CASSSVLAKNIQYF	TGCGCCAGCAGCAGCGTCCTAGCCAAAAACATTCAGTACTTC
TRBJ2-7	TRBV7-9	TRBD1	.	CASSSDRVYEQYF	TGTGCCAGCAGCTCGGACAGGGTCTACGAGCAGTACTTC
TRBJ2-2	TRBV2	.	.	CASSRGEVDTGELFF	TGTGCCAGCAGTAGGGGCGAGGTAGACACCGGGGAGCTGTTTTTT
TRBJ1-1	TRBV2	.	.	CASTADGGAGTEAFF	TGTGCCAGCACCGCCGACGGGGGGGCTGGGACTGAAGCTTTCTTT
TRBJ1-5	TRBV4-1	.	.	CASSQALQRDSNQPQHF	TGCGCCAGCAGCCAAGCGTTACAGAGAGATAGCAATCAGCCCCAGCATTTT
TRBJ2-1	TRBV9	TRBD2	once	CASSPIGASGNEQFF	TGTGCCAGCAGCCCAATCGGAGCTAGCGGAAATGAGCAGTTCTTC
TRBJ2-7	TRBV6-1	.	.	CASAIDTSSYEQYF	TGTGCCAGCGCCATCGACACCAGCTCCTACGAGCAGTACTTC
TRBJ1-5	TRBV27	TRBD1	once	CASSLRWRGTGGDQPQHF	TGTGCCAGCAGTTTAAGGTGGCGCGGGACAGGGGGCGATCAGCCCCAGCATTTT
TRBJ2-5	TRBV2	TRBD1	.	CASSSQGVNREQYF	TGTGCCAGCAGTTCACAGGGGGTCAATCGGGAGCAGTACTTC
TRBJ2-4	TRBV14	.	.	CASSQGGAKNIQYF	TGTGCCAGCAGCCAAGGAGGGGCCAAAAACATTCAGTACTTC